This T cell receptor beta chain was retrieved from a study of blood T cell repertoires in COVID-19. Study-level background: The United States, Italy and Spain were the sources of the acute and convalescent COVID-19 samples. T cells, B-cell-depleted T cells, or PBMCs provided the cDNA or gDNA that served as material.

CDR3 length: 14 residues. The V gene end was trimmed by 5 bases and the J gene end by 6 bases; junction bases not matched to a gene: 4. Germline V lookup: CDR1 WSHSY, CDR2 SAAADI. The repertoire was sequenced with immunoSEQ multiplex PCR; TCRdb's copy has only in-frame clones and lacks some. The sample holds 75,000 to 100,000 clones, 87% seen once. The chain uses TRBV10-2 and TRBJ2-3, with 11 bases aligning to TRBD2. The sequenced sample was peripheral blood. The receptor was isolated from a man aged 70-80 years with acute or convalescent COVID-19. The CDR3, as DNA: TGCGCCAGCAGTCCGGGACTAGCGGTGGATACGCAGTATTTT. Protein: CASSPGLAVDTQYF.